This TCR beta chain was observed in a study of blood T cell repertoires in COVID-19. Study background: COVID-19 samples collected from the United States, Italy and Spain covered acute and convalescent phases.

V lost 0 bases, J lost 3 bases, and 8 bases stayed unmatched. Germline V gives CDR1 SGDLS, CDR2 YYNGEE. The CDR3 has 17 residues. Only in-frame clones appear in the TCRdb table, and some are missing; sequencing was by immunoSEQ multiplex PCR. Of about 320,000 clones in the sample, almost 85% are singletons; the top ten hold about 7%. This clonotype was sampled from a human donor in a cohort sampled during active COVID-19. The V gene is TRBV9, the J gene TRBJ2-3; 9 nucleotides align to TRBD2. Sequencing input: peripheral blood. CDR3 DNA sequence: TGTGCCAGCAGCGTAGGGGGAGCGGGGGGCCCAACAGATACGCAGTATTTT. Translation: CASSVGGAGGPTDTQYF.